This T cell receptor (beta chain) was retrieved from a study of T cells in Graves' hyperthyroidism and ophthalmopathy. It was RNA transcripts that yielded the amplified TCR beta CDR3 regions. Researchers ran a first-round RT-PCR on the TCR CDR3 using the HTBI primer set. MiXCR was run by TCRdb on the multiplex PCR reads, yielding one entry per CDR3 protein. Among about 480,000 distinct CDR3 sequences listed, roughly 14% were seen once. The table lists this clonotype with many counts. The J segment lost 2 bases and the V segment lost 6 bases, leaving 5 bases of the junction unmatched. Germline loops: CDR1 SNHLY, CDR2 FYNNEI. The CDR3 sequence is 15 residues long.

The chain joins TRBV2 to TRBJ1-5; 9 bases are shared with TRBD1. The specimen was blood. The TCR originated in a woman between 18 and 29 years old with Graves' hyperthyroidism. CDR3 sequence (DNA): TGTGCCAGCAGCCGCGACAGGGGGGGCAATCAGCCCCAGCATTTT. As protein: CASSRDRGGNQPQHF.